Presented here are 20 T cell receptor beta chains from one specimen sequenced in a study of shared clonotypes between healthy human individuals. Selected positively for CCR7 and CD45RO-negative, naive CD8 cells excluded terminally differentiated effector memory CD45RA+ cells. Only in-frame clones appear in the TCRdb table, and some are missing; sequencing was by immunoSEQ multiplex PCR. This sample has fewer than 800,000 clones, with about 91% found just once. The sample taken for sequencing was naive CD8+ T cells sorted from blood. The receptors were sampled from a man aged 25 to 40 in good health.

As concerns this clone: The same CDR3 also results from other DNA sequences found in this sample. J is TRBJ2-3 and V is TRBV5-8, with TRBD2 matching over 11 bases. V shed 2 bases, J shed 4 bases, and the junction held 3 bases outside the gene matches. CDR3 length equals 15 residues. The germline CDR1 and CDR2 sequences are SGHTS and YDEGEE. The CDR3 sequence: CASSFGTSGSDTQYF. DNA for the CDR3: TGTGCCAGCAGCTTCGGGACTAGCGGATCAGATACGCAGTATTTT.

The V and J genes are TRBV29-1 and TRBJ2-7; 7 bases are a match to TRBD2. Trimming at V came to 3 bases and at J to 1 base, leaving 3 bases not matched to a gene. CDR1 SQVTM and CDR2 ANQGSEA come from the germline V gene. The CDR3 covers 13 residues. CDR3 region: CSVDTGGSYEQYF. In DNA, the CDR3 is TGCAGCGTTGATACGGGAGGATCCTACGAGCAGTACTTC.

DNA of the CDR3: TGTGCCAGCAGCCGGGGGGGTGATGGCTACACCTTC. As protein: CASSRGGDGYTF. This chain joins TRBV5-6 and TRBJ1-2; perhaps TRBD1 as D (5 bases). The length of the CDR3 is 12 residues. CDR1 is SGHDT and CDR2 is YYEEEE in the germline V gene. V lost 4 bases and J 6 bases, leaving 10 bases between the germline ends.

Concerning this clone itself: Additional DNA sequences in this sample encode the identical CDR3. V is TRBV13 and J is TRBJ2-2; D gene unclear. The CDR3 is 11 amino acids. V was shortened by 3 bases and J by 9 bases, with 5 bases between the two germline ends. CDR1 and CDR2 from the germline V gene are PRHDT and FYEKMQ (reference sequence). CDR3 in DNA: TGTGCCAGCAGCTTGGGCCGGGAGCTGTTTTTT. It specifies CASSLGRELFF.

This chain links TRBV11-2 with TRBJ2-7; D may be TRBD1 or TRBD2 (5 bases each). V gave up 5 bases and J gave up 4 bases, with 15 bases separating them. CDR1 is SGHAT and CDR2 is FQNNGV in the germline V gene. CDR3 length equals 14 residues. DNA for the CDR3: TGTGCCAGCAGCCGACGGGGCTTAGGGTACGAGCAGTACTTC. Translating gives CASSRRGLGYEQYF.

The chain recombines TRBV5-1 with TRBJ2-7; unclear D gene. The CDR3 is 13 amino acids. CDR1 and CDR2 (germline): SGHRS, YFSETQ. Deletions cut 0 bases from V and 2 bases from J, with 6 bases between. CDR3 sequence (DNA): TGCGCCAGCAGCTTGGGGGCTCCCTACGAGCAGTACTTC. This translates into CASSLGAPYEQYF. The full variable domain, with the rest looked up from reference TRBV5-1 and TRBJ2-7, is KAGVTQTPRYLIKTRGQQVTLSCSPISGHRSVSWYQQTPGQGLQFLFEYFSETQRNKGNFPGRFSGRQFSNSRSEMNVSTLELGDSALYLCASSLGAPYEQYFGPGTRLTVT.

J is TRBJ2-2 and V is TRBV9, with D hard to call. Trimming left V 0 bases short and J 3 bases short, with 12 bases between. Per the germline V gene, CDR1 is SGDLS and CDR2 is YYNGEE. The CDR3 length is 16 residues. CDR3 in DNA: TGTGCCAGCAGCGTAGAGGAATTCGTATACACCGGGGAGCTGTTTTTT. Its translation is CASSVEEFVYTGELFF.

This sequence joins TRBV16 and TRBJ2-3; D uncertain. Germline V gene sequence: CDR1 KGHSY, CDR2 FQNENV. The CDR3 covers 16 residues. V shed 3 bases and J shed 2 bases, with 15 bases lying between them. As DNA, the CDR3 is TGTGCCAGCAGCCATCAGCAACCTATTAACACAGATACGCAGTATTTT. It codes for CASSHQQPINTDTQYF.

This clone was seen more than once but under ten times. This sequence joins TRBV5-6 and TRBJ2-2; 12 bases map to TRBD2. Germline lookup yields CDR1 SGHDT and CDR2 YYEEEE. The length of the CDR3 is 18 residues. The trim removed 0 bases at V and 3 bases at J, leaving 6 bases unmatched. The CDR3 sequence is CASSLGPSGRVDTGELFF. The CDR3 bases are TGTGCCAGCAGCTTGGGTCCTAGCGGGAGGGTGGACACCGGGGAGCTGTTTTTT.

The CDR3 sequence is CASIRQAEAFF. As DNA, the CDR3 is TGTGCCAGCATCAGGCAGGCTGAAGCTTTCTTT. This chain joins TRBV2 and TRBJ1-1; D not resolved. There are 11 residues in the CDR3. The V and J ends lost 7 bases and 6 bases respectively, with 9 bases between them. The V gene's germline CDR1 is SNHLY and CDR2 FYNNEI. Together with reference TRBV2 and TRBJ1-1, the CDR3 gives the full variable domain: EPEVTQTPSHQVTQMGQEVILRCVPISNHLYFYWYRQILGQKVEFLVSFYNNEISEKSEIFDDQFSVERPDGSNFTLKIRSTKLEDSAMYFCASIRQAEAFFGQGTRLTVV.

This rearrangement joins TRBV5-8 to TRBJ1-1; D may be TRBD1 (5 bases). The CDR3 extends over 14 amino acids. Per germline, CDR1 SGHTS and CDR2 YDEGEE. The V gene lost 3 bases and the J gene lost 3 bases, with 12 bases spanning the gap. CDR3 region: CASSYRTRDTEAFF. DNA of the CDR3: TGTGCCAGCAGCTACCGGACACGGGACACTGAAGCTTTCTTT.

This clone has more than one count but fewer than ten. The chain uses TRBV9 and TRBJ2-1; the D gene is possibly TRBD2 (6 bases). Germline V gene lookup returns CDR1 SGDLS and CDR2 YYNGEE. The CDR3 has 13 residues. V was clipped by 3 bases and J by 4 bases, with 8 bases between them. CDR3 DNA: TGTGCCAGCAGCGGGGACTTTTACAATGAGCAGTTCTTC. Translating it yields CASSGDFYNEQFF.

This clone was detected once. The genes are TRBV7-9 and TRBJ1-1; the D gene is possibly TRBD1 (6 bases). With 4 bases removed from V and 4 bases from J, the gap between germline ends came to 13 bases. The CDR3 length is 14 residues. Germline V gene lookup returns CDR1 SEHNR and CDR2 FQNEAQ (reference sequence). Here the CDR3 reads CASSSTGLGTEAFF. Here the CDR3 DNA reads TGTGCCAGCAGCTCAACAGGGCTCGGCACTGAAGCTTTCTTT.

The gene calls are TRBV5-6 and TRBJ1-1; possible D gene TRBD1, 5 bases. Per the germline V gene, CDR1 is SGHDT and CDR2 is YYEEEE. Trimming pared 1 base from V and 4 bases from J, leaving 11 bases between. This CDR3 comprises 14 residues. Here the CDR3 DNA reads TGTGCCAGCAGCTTGTGGGGCGGCTTCACTGAAGCTTTCTTT. Translation gives CASSLWGGFTEAFF. The variable domain in full, completed from reference TRBV5-6 and TRBJ1-1, reads DAGVTQSPTHLIKTRGQQVTLRCSPKSGHDTVSWYQQALGQGPQFIFQYYEEEERQRGNFPDRFSGHQFPNYSSELNVNALLLGDSALYLCASSLWGGFTEAFFGQGTRLTVV.

This clone was observed a handful of times. This rearrangement joins TRBV7-9 to TRBJ1-1; no definite D call. Germline V gene sequence: CDR1 SEHNR, CDR2 FQNEAQ (reference sequence). V lost 4 bases and J lost 3, with 15 bases in between. This CDR3 has 15 residues. DNA of the CDR3: TGTGCCAGCAGCTCAATAGTTGGCTTTGACACTGAAGCTTTCTTT. Its translation: CASSSIVGFDTEAFF.

V and J are TRBV27 and TRBJ2-1; D not resolved. The CDR3 consists of 11 residues. The germline CDR1 and CDR2 sequences are MNHEY and SMNVEV (reference sequence). V lost 2 bases and J lost 14, with 10 bases in between. CDR3 amino acids: CASSLGKTEFF. For the CDR3, the DNA is TGTGCCAGCAGTTTAGGGAAAACCGAGTTCTTC.

The chain is built from TRBV7-8 and TRBJ2-2, with 10 bases that match TRBD1. With V trimmed by 2 bases and J by 4 bases, 4 bases remained unmatched. Germline CDR1 and CDR2: SGHVS and FQNEAQ. The CDR3 is 16 amino acids. The CDR3: CASSLPRTGGTGELFF. CDR3 nucleotide sequence: TGTGCCAGCAGCTTACCACGGACAGGGGGCACCGGGGAGCTGTTTTTT.

The genes are TRBV7-9 and TRBJ2-1; the D is unclear. Germline V gene sequence: CDR1 SEHNR, CDR2 FQNEAQ (reference sequence). The V and J ends lost 0 bases and 8 bases respectively, with 17 bases between them. This CDR3 spans 16 amino acids. Here the CDR3 DNA reads TGTGCCAGCAGCTTAGCCTCTGGCGCTGTTCGGCATGAGCAGTTCTTC. Protein product: CASSLASGAVRHEQFF.

V is TRBV7-8 and J is TRBJ2-3; no clear D gene. Germline assignment: CDR1 SGHVS and CDR2 FQNEAQ. Trimming cost V 0 bases and J 5 bases, with 12 bases left between them. This CDR3 spans 15 amino acids. This CDR3 reads CASSLARIILDTQYF. CDR3 DNA: TGTGCCAGCAGCTTAGCGCGGATAATCTTAGATACGCAGTATTTT.

This rearrangement joins TRBV5-6 to TRBJ2-2; 7 positions agree with TRBD2. This CDR3 contains 17 residues. With V trimmed by 4 bases and J by 4 bases, 13 bases remained unmatched. Looked up from germline, CDR1 is SGHDT and CDR2 is YYEEEE. The CDR3 here is CASSLVRRDYRTGELFF. CDR3 coding DNA: TGTGCCAGCAGCCTCGTTCGGCGGGACTACCGCACCGGGGAGCTGTTTTTT. Drawing the rest from reference TRBV5-6 and TRBJ2-2, the complete variable domain is DAGVTQSPTHLIKTRGQQVTLRCSPKSGHDTVSWYQQALGQGPQFIFQYYEEEERQRGNFPDRFSGHQFPNYSSELNVNALLLGDSALYLCASSLVRRDYRTGELFFGEGSRLTVL.